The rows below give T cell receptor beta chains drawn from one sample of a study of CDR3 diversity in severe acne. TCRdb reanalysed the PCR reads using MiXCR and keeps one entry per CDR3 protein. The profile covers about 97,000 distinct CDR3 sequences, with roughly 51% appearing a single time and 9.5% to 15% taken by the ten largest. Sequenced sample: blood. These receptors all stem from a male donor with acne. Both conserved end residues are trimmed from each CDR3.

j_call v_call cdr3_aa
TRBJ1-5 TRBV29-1 SIADVGYQPQH
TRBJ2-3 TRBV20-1 SARDQGTGTQY
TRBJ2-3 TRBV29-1 SQRQGDGYTDTQY
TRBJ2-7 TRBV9 ASSVEGTSWNEQY
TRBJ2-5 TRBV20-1 SARGDTLQETQY
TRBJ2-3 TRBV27 ASTRLAASTDTQY
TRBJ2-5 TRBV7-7 ASSLTGRASETQY
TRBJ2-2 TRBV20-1 SARDPNTGELF
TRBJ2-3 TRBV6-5 ASSYSGVPDTQY
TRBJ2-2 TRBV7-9 ASSSNRAAGKNTGELF
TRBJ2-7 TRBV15 ATSRPSGSSYEQY
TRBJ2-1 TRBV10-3 AIQGAVYNEQF
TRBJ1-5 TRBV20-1 SARGTQPQH
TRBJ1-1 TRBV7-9 ASSLLPPNTEAF
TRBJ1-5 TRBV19 ASSTWDRAALPQH
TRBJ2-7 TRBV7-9 ASSLEDRFPYEQY
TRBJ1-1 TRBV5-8 ASSLGGAAMNTEAF
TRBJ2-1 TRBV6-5 ASSSGGSYNEQF
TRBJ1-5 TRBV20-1 SWTGPNQPQH
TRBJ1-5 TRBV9 ASSLDDRDQPQH
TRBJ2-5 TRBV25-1 AGSEPRLGLN
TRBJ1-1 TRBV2 ASSEMTVNTEAF
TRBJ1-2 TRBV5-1 ASSALPGQGAQGYT
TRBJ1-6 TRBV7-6 ASSLDWSGNSPLH
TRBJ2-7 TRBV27 ASSTGPHYEQY
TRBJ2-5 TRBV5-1 ASSPGLAGEETQY
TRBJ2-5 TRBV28 ASEGSRGRSYQETQY
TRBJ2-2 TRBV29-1 SVEGGRLQPGELF
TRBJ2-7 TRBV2 ATSDGDQMWGNYEQY
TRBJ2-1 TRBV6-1 ASRALAVSYNEQF
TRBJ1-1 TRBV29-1 SVAVNTEAF
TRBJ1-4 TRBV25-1 ASSLSWQGELF
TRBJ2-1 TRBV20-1 SARGEREGYNEQF
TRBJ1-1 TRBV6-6 ASSQYWTGDSLNTEAF
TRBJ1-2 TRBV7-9 ASSLTGADGYT
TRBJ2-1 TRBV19 ASTGTGAYNEQF
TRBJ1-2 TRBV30 AWGQGGSYGYT
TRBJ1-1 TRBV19 ASSGSSTEAF
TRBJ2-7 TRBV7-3 ASSLEVIANEQY
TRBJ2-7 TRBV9 ASSHASGRASYEQY
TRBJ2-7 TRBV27 ASSLDAFNYEQY
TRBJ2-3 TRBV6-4 ASSKRPEDTQY
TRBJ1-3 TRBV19 ASRRDGTAISGNTIY
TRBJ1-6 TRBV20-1 SARRPGTSKTRYNSSLH
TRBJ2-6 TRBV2 ASTPSSGANVLT
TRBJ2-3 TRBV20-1 SARDGGYTDTQY
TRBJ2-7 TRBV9 ASSVGKGGVDYEQY
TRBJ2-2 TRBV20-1 SAWTGRHGELF
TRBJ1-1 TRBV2 ASSELRVGPEAF
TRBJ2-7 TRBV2 ASTTGAVHEQY
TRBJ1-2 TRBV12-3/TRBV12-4 ASTPGGAAPGYYGYT
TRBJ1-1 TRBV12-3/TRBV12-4 ASSLWNDRDRDNAEAF
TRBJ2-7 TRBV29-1 SVQGGEQY
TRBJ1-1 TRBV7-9 ASSLVGPASPEAF
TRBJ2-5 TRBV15 ATSSEPPGQQETQY